This T cell receptor beta chain was captured by sequencing in a study of T cell repertoires in cytomegalovirus infection. Study as a whole: Used in the study were CMV epitopes, some recently identified and HLA-C-restricted, others well-studied and HLA-B-restricted.

TCRdb itself ran the reads through MiXCR, one entry per CDR3 protein. Of tens of thousands of distinct CDR3 sequences in the sample, around 18% are singletons; the top ten hold around 64%. Germline V gene lookup returns CDR1 LNHDA and CDR2 SQIVND (reference sequence). The CDR3 has 12 residues. V shed 5 bases, J shed 13 bases, and the junction held 5 bases outside the gene matches. Only a few counts were recorded for this clonotype. Its antigen is not identified. This clonotype was obtained from a human donor in good health (CMV status not recorded). Some clones in this sample may be carry-over from other donors' samples. Sequences were derived from CD8+ T cells from cultured PBMCs, sampled from culture after CMV antigen stimulation. The chain uses TRBV19 and TRBJ2-1, with 10 bases identical to TRBD2. CDR3 sequence (DNA): TGTGCCAGTAGTCCCCTAGCGGGAGTACAGTTCTTC. Translation: CASSPLAGVQFF.